These T cell receptor beta chains were read from a single sample in a study of identifying expanded T cells in peripheral blood. Data came from immunoSEQ multiplex PCR; TCRdb stores just in-frame clones and leaves some out. The data contain approximately 90,000 clones, roughly 84% of them singletons. Source material: blood. The receptors were sampled from a person between 18 and 70 years old in good health. CDR3s include the opening cysteine and the closing phenylalanine or tryptophan. A D gene is named only where the DNA matches it firmly.

j_gene | d_gene | v_gene | CDR3aa
TRBJ1-4 | . | TRBV7-9 | CASSHEKLFF
TRBJ1-1 | . | TRBV30 | CAGGKGSTTEAFF
TRBJ2-3 | TRBD2 | TRBV9 | CASSVGASGDTDTQYF
TRBJ1-4 | TRBD1 | TRBV29-1 | CSVEARTGDGWPDEKLFF
TRBJ2-1 | . | TRBV11-1 | CASSSDSEQFF
TRBJ2-7 | TRBD2 | TRBV7-8 | CASSLAGTSGAYEQYF
TRBJ1-2 | . | TRBV6-6 | CASSPETDYGYTF
TRBJ2-7 | TRBD2 | TRBV9 | CASSVGPGTSWYEQYF
TRBJ2-7 | . | TRBV12-5 | CASGSPSTIATWIGYEQYF
TRBJ1-1 | TRBD1 | TRBV10-3 | CANSGTANTEAFF
TRBJ1-1 | . | TRBV6-5 | CASSYSQRPTTEAFF
TRBJ2-5 | . | TRBV30 | CAWSATVSGETQYF
TRBJ1-3 | . | TRBV19 | CASSQGSGNTIYF
TRBJ1-1 | . | TRBV29-1 | CSVAGSQDTEAFF
TRBJ1-5 | . | TRBV10-2 | CASSSGDQPQHF
TRBJ1-1 | . | TRBV7-2 | CASSLIGTDPPNTEAFF
TRBJ1-6 | TRBD1 | TRBV7-2 | CASRLGRGTGFLNSPLHF
TRBJ2-1 | . | TRBV5-4 | CASSLGDVSYNEQFF
TRBJ1-4 | TRBD1 | TRBV15 | CATSRATGEGEKLFF
TRBJ2-7 | . | TRBV13 | CASSGTTTAYEQYF
TRBJ1-5 | . | TRBV5-5 | CASSPPGGNSNQPQHF
TRBJ2-7 | . | TRBV7-9 | CASSLFQGWQYF
TRBJ2-5 | . | TRBV21-1 | CASSKGRGYQETQYF
TRBJ2-7 | . | TRBV15 | CATSERARAYEQYF
TRBJ2-2 | . | TRBV30 | CAWSVPPRAWNTGELFF
TRBJ2-5 | . | TRBV5-4 | CASSLDSQETQYF
TRBJ1-2 | . | TRBV18 | CASSDRLNKGYGYTF
TRBJ1-1 | . | TRBV5-1 | CASSLLETSEAFF
TRBJ1-1 | . | TRBV5-1 | CASSLAGADRSAEAFF
TRBJ1-2 | . | TRBV9 | CASSLTGFGANYGYTF
TRBJ2-3 | . | TRBV2 | CASSEEDTQYF
TRBJ2-4 | . | TRBV7-6 | CASSLGDIQYF
TRBJ1-1 | . | TRBV6-4 | CAPISPTANRPREAFF
TRBJ2-2 | . | TRBV18 | CASSPRTAGNTGELFF
TRBJ1-2 | . | TRBV7-9 | CASSITSRGKVGDHYGYTF
TRBJ1-1 | . | TRBV9 | CASSPTGGIGAEAFF
TRBJ1-1 | . | TRBV29-1 | CSVEDMPPQQAFF
TRBJ1-5 | . | TRBV2 | CASSDLHGSSNQPQHF
TRBJ1-6 | . | TRBV20-1 | CSVSPDNPLHF
TRBJ1-2 | TRBD1 | TRBV11-2 | CASSSLRGLELANYGYTF
TRBJ1-3 | . | TRBV6-1 | CASSEGLGREGRGNTIYF
TRBJ2-5 | TRBD1 | TRBV6-4 | CASSSWDRRHGETQYF
TRBJ2-7 | . | TRBV25-1 | CASSALYEQYF